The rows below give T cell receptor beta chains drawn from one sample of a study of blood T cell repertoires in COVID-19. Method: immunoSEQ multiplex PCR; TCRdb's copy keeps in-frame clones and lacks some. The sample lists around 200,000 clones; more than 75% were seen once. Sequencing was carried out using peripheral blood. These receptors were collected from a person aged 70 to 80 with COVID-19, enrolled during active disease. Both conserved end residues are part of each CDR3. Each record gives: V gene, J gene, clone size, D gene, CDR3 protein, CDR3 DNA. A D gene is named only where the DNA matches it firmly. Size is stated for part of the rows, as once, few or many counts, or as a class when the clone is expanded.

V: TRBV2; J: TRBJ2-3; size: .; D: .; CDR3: CASSEHPQGTGTQYF; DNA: TGTGCCAGCAGTGAACATCCGCAGGGTACGGGCACGCAGTATTTT
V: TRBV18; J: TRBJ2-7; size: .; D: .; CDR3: CASSLAASVMGLSGWGYEQYF; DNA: TGTGCCAGCTCACTGGCTGCGAGTGTGATGGGACTCTCGGGATGGGGTTACGAGCAGTACTTC
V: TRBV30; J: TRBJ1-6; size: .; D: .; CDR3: CAWSGKVQGSPLHF; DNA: TGTGCCTGGAGTGGGAAGGTTCAGGGCTCACCCCTCCACTTT
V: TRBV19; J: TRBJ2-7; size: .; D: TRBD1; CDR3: CASSPSDPGQGWYEQYF; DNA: TGTGCCAGTAGTCCTTCCGATCCGGGACAGGGGTGGTACGAGCAGTACTTC
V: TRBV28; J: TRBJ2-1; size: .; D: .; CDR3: CASQPSGYTYNEQFF; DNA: TGTGCCAGCCAGCCGAGCGGGTATACCTACAATGAGCAGTTCTTC
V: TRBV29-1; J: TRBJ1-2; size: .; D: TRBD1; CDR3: CSVGTGYGYTF; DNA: TGCAGCGTTGGGACAGGCTATGGCTACACCTTC
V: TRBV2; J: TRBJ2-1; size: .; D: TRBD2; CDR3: CASSEFGGLDYNEQFF; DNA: TGTGCCAGCAGTGAGTTTGGGGGACTAGACTACAATGAGCAGTTCTTC
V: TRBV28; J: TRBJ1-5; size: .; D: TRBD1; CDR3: CASSLGTGSYSNQPQHF; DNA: TGTGCCAGCAGTTTAGGGACAGGGTCTTATAGCAATCAGCCCCAGCATTTT
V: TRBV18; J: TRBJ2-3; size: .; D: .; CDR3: CASSPDSGSPTDTQYF; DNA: TGTGCCAGCTCACCGGACAGTGGATCTCCCACAGATACGCAGTATTTT
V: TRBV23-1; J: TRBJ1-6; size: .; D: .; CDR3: CASSQRLPYNSPLHF; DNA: TGCGCCAGCAGTCAACGACTGCCCTATAATTCACCCCTCCACTTT
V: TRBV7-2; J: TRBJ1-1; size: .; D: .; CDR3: CASSLNPGRAFF; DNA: TGTGCCAGCAGCTTAAATCCAGGGCGAGCTTTCTTT
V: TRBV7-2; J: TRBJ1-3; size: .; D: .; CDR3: CASSLGSGNTIYF; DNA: TGTGCCAGCAGCTTAGGGAGCGGAAACACCATATATTTT
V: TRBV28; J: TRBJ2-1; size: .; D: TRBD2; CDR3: CASRKRDLSYNEQFF; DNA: TGTGCCAGCAGGAAGCGGGACCTCTCCTACAATGAGCAGTTCTTC
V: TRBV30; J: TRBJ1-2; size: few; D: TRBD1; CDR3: CAWSVTGVPNGYTF; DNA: TGTGCCTGGAGTGTTACAGGGGTGCCGAATGGCTACACCTTC
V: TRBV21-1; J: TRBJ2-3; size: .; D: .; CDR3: CASSKSVPRGLTDTQYF; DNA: TGTGCCAGCAGCAAAAGTGTACCGCGGGGGCTCACAGATACGCAGTATTTT